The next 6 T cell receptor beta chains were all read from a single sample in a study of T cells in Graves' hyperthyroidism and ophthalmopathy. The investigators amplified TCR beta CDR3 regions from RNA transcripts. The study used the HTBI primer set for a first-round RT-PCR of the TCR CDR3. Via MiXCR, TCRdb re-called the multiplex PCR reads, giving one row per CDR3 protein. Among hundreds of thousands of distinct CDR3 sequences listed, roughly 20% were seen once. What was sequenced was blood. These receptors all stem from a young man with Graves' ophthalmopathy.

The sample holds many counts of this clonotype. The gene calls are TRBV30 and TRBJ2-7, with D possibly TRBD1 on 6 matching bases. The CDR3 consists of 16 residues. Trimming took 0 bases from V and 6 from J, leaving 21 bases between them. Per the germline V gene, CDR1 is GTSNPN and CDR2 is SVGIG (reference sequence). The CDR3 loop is CAWSVWTDRNFCEQYF. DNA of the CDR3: TGTGCCTGGAGTGTTTGGACCGACAGGAACTTCTGCGAGCAGTACTTC.

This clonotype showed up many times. The CDR3 loop reads CASSTGLAGYTDTQYF. CDR3 DNA sequence: TGTGCCAGCAGTACCGGACTAGCGGGCTACACAGATACGCAGTATTTT. The chain combines TRBV28 with TRBJ2-3, with TRBD2 matching over 11 bases. Germline V lookup: CDR1 MDHEN, CDR2 SYDVKM. CDR3 length: 16 residues. V lost 5 bases to trimming and J lost 2 bases; unmatched junction nucleotides: 6.

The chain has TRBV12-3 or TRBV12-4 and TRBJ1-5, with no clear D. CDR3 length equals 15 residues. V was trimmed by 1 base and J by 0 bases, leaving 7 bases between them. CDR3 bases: TGTGCCAGCAGTTTAGGTTACGGTAGCAATCAGCCCCAGCATTTT. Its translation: CASSLGYGSNQPQHF.

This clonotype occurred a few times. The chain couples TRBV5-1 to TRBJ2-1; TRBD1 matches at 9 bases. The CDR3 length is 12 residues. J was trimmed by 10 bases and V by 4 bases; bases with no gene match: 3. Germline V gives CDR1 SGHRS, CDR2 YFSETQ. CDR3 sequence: CASSKGQGEQFF. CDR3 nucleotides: TGCGCCAGCAGCAAGGGACAGGGCGAGCAGTTCTTC.

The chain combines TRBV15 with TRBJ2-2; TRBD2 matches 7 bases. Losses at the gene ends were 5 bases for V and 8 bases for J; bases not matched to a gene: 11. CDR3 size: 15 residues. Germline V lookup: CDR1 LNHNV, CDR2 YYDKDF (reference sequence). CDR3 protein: CATSVRDYLSGELFF. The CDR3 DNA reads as TGTGCCACCAGCGTCCGGGACTACTTATCAGGGGAGCTGTTTTTT.

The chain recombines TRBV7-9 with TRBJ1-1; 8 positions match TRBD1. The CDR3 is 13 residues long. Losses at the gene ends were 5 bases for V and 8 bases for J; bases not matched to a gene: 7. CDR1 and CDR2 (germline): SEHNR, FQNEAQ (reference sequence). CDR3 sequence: CASSAGGQAEAFF. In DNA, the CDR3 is TGTGCCAGCAGCGCGGGGGGACAGGCCGAAGCTTTCTTT. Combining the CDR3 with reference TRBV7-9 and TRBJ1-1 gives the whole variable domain DTGVSQNPRHKITKRGQNVTFRCDPISEHNRLYWYRQTLGQGPEFLTYFQNEAQLEKSRLLSDRFSAERPKGSFSTLEIQRTEQGDSAMYLCASSAGGQAEAFFGQGTRLTVV.